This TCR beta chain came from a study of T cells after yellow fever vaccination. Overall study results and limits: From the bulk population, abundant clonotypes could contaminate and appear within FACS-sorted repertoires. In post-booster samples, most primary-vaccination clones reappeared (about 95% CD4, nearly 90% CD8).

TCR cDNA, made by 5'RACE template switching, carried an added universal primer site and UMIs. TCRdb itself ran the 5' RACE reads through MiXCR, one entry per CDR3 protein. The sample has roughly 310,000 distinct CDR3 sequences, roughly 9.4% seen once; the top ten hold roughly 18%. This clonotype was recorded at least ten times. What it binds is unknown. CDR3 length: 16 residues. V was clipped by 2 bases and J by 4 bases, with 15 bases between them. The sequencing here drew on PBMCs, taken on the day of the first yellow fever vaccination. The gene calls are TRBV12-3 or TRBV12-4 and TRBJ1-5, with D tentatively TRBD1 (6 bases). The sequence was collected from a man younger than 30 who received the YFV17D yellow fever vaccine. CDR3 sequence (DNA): TGTGCCAGCAGTTTATCTGCCCAGGGGACAAATCAGCCCCAGCATTTT. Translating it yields CASSLSAQGTNQPQHF.